This T cell receptor (beta chain) was captured in a study of control samples from healthy donors and cancer patients. The CDR3 extends over 13 amino acids. The V end lost 3 bases, the J end lost 7 bases, and 12 bases lay between the germline ends. Germline values: CDR1 MDHEN, CDR2 SYDVKM. Clones were sequenced by immunoSEQ multiplex PCR, and TCRdb holds only the in-frame ones, with some missing. The sample lists tens of thousands of clones; approximately 87% were seen once. The V and J genes are TRBV28 and TRBJ1-2; D perhaps matches TRBD1 (5 bases). The clonotype originates from a man between 60 and 75 years old in good health. The sequenced sample was blood. CDR3 nucleotide sequence: TGTGCCAGCAGTTTGGGGCCATACGGTGGCTACACCTTC. Translated, it gives CASSLGPYGGYTF.